This T cell receptor (beta chain) was sequenced during a study of shared clonotypes between healthy human individuals. Broader study findings: Relative to their counterparts shared across all four donors, non-shared clonotypes exhibited diminished generation probabilities.

Negatively enriched CD4+ T cells were divided by CD45RA into naive and memory. Germline assignment: CDR1 SGHDN and CDR2 FVKESK. V lost 2 bases and J lost 4, with 17 bases in between. CDR3 length: 16 amino acids. Several immunoSEQ plates received, in even portions, the genomic DNA of each subset. Authors' processing steps: Because ImmunoSEQ provided only junction sequences with no quality scores, the filtering differed. TCRdb's copy holds only in-frame clones and misses some; the assay was immunoSEQ multiplex PCR. V, J and clone size reflect that table, while D and trimming were determined from the DNA. Of some 1,100,000 clones in the sample, about 80% were seen once. This clone was seen once. Its cognate antigen is unknown.

The sequence was obtained from a man aged 18 to 35 in good health. Some clones in this sample may be carry-over from other donors' samples. The chain links TRBV14 to TRBJ1-1, with a tentative D call TRBD1 (5 bases). Source material: memory CD4+ T cells from PBMCs. Subset indicated: CD45RA-negative fraction. CDR3 bases: TGTGCCAGCAGCCAACAGTTGGGGGGGGTAAGCACTGAAGCTTTCTTT. Translation gives CASSQQLGGVSTEAFF.